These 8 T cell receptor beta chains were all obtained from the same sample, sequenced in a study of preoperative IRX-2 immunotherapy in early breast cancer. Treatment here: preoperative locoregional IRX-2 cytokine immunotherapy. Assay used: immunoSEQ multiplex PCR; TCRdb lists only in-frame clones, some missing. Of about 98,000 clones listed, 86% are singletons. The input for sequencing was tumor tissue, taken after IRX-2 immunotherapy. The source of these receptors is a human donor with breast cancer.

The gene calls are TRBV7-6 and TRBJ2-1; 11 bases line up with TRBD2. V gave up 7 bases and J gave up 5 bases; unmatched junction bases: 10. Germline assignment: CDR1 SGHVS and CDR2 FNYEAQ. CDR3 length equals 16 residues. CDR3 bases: TGTGCCAGCACCGCGGGTAGCGGGGGGGTAAACAATGAGCAGTTCTTC. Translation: CASTAGSGGVNNEQFF. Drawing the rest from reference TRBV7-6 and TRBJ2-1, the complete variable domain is GAGVSQSPRYKVTKRGQDVALRCDPISGHVSLYWYRQALGQGPEFLTYFNYEAQQDKSGLPNDRFSAERPEGSISTLTIQRTEQRDSAMYRCASTAGSGGVNNEQFFGPGTRLTVL.

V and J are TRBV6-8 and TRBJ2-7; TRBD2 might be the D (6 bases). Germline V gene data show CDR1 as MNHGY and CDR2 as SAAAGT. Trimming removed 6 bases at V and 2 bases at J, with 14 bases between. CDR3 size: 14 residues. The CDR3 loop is CASRGLTGAYEQYF. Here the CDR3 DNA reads TGTGCCAGCAGAGGGCTGACGGGGGCCTACGAGCAGTACTTC.

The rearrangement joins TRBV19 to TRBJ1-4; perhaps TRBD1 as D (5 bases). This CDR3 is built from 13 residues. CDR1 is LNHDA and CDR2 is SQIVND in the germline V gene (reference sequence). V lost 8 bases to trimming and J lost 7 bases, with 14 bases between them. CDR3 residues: CASGGRLGEKLFF. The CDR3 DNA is TGTGCCAGTGGGGGTAGGTTGGGTGAAAAACTGTTTTTT.

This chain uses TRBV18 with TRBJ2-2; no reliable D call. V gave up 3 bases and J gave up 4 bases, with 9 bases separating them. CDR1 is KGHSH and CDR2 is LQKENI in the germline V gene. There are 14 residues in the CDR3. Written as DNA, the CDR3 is TGTGCCAGCTCACCCCGCTTATCCACCGGGGAGCTGTTTTTT. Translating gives CASSPRLSTGELFF.

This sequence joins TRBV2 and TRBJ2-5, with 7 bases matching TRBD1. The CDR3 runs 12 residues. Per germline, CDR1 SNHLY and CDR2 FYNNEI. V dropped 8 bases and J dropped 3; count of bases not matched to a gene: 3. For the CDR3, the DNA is TGTGCCAGCGGCCAGGGGGAAGAGACCCAGTACTTC. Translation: CASGQGEETQYF.

The CDR3 DNA follows: TGTGCCAGCAGCCAAACTACAGGGTTTGGGCTGTTCTTC. The encoded protein is CASSQTTGFGLFF. This rearrangement joins TRBV14 to TRBJ2-1; a weak D match, TRBD1 (6 bases). Germline CDR1 and CDR2: SGHDN and FVKESK. This CDR3 is built from 13 residues. V lost 2 bases to trimming and J lost 15 bases, with 17 bases between them.

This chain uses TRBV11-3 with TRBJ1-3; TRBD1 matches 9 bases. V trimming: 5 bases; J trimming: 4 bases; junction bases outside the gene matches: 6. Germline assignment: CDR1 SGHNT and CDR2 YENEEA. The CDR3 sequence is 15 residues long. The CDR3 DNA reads TGTGCCAGCAGCCGGACAGGGGATGAGGGAAACACCATATATTTT. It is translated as CASSRTGDEGNTIYF.

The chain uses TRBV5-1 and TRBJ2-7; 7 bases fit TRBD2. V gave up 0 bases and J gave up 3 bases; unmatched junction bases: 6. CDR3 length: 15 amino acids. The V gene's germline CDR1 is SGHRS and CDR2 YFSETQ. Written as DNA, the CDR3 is TGCGCCAGCAGCTTGGAGGGCGGGAGCCTCTACGAGCAGTACTTC. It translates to CASSLEGGSLYEQYF.